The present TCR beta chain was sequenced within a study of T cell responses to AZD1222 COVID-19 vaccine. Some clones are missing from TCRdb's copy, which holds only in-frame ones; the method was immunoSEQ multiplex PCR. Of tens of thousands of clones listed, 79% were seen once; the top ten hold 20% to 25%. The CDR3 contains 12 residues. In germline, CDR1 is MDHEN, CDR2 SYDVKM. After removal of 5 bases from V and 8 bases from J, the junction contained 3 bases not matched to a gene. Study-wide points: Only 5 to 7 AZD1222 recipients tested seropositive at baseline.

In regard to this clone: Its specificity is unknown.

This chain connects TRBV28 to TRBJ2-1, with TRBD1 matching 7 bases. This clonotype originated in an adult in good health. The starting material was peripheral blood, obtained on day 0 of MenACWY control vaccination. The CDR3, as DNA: TGTGCCAGCAGTCGGACAGGTGATGAGCAGTTCTTC. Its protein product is CASSRTGDEQFF.